This is a list of T cell receptor beta chains from one sample in a study of identical twins. TCRdb re-derived calls from the 5' RACE reads in MiXCR, one entry per CDR3 protein. Found here are 700,000 or so distinct CDR3 sequences, under 9% of them singletons; the top ten hold 0.8% to 1%. These data are also associated with another study on yellow fever vaccine responses in identical twins.

Sequenced input: PBMCs. These receptors were collected from a woman younger than 30 in good health. The CDR3 runs from the conserved cysteine through the conserved F or W. Each record gives: V gene, J gene, clone size, D gene, CDR3 DNA, CDR3 protein. D genes are given only for firm matches. Rows may omit the clone size; those that give it use once, few, many or a size class.

TRBV2	TRBJ2-7	-	-	TGTGCCAGCAGTGAATGGGCCGGTTCCTACTCCTACGAGCAGTACTTC	CASSEWAGSYSYEQYF
TRBV5-1	TRBJ2-1	-	TRBD2	TGCGCCAGCAGCTTAGCCAGCGGGGGGGGGGTCAATGAGCAGTTCTTC	CASSLASGGGVNEQFF
TRBV14	TRBJ1-1	many	TRBD1	TGTGCCAGCAGCCTTGGGACAGGGAGGAACGCTGAAGCTTTCTTT	CASSLGTGRNAEAFF
TRBV4-2	TRBJ2-7	-	TRBD1	TGTGCCAGCAGCCGAGGTGAGGTCCGGGACAGGCAGTACTTC	CASSRGEVRDRQYF
TRBV5-1	TRBJ2-7	-	TRBD2	TGCGCCAGCACTTGGACTAGCGGGGACTACGAGCAGTACTTC	CASTWTSGDYEQYF
TRBV9	TRBJ1-6	many	-	TGTGCCAGCAGCCAAGAAGGGAATTCACCCCTCCACTTT	CASSQEGNSPLHF
TRBV12-3/TRBV12-4	TRBJ1-5	-	-	TGTGCCAGCAGCCCAGGGCAGGGCGGTAGCAATCAGCCCCAGCATTTT	CASSPGQGGSNQPQHF
TRBV7-2	TRBJ2-3	-	TRBD2	TGTGCCAGCAGGACGGGAGGGCTACCAGATACGCAGTATTTT	CASRTGGLPDTQYF
TRBV14	TRBJ2-1	few	-	TGTGCCAGCAGCCGGGACCTGGTTTACAATGAGCAGTTCTTC	CASSRDLVYNEQFF
TRBV10-2	TRBJ2-3	-	-	TGCGCCAGCAGTGCCTCCTCTCGGACAGATACGCAGTATTTT	CASSASSRTDTQYF
TRBV4-2	TRBJ2-3	-	-	TGTGCCAGCAGCCATCTCCGGGACCCTTCAGATACGCAGTATTTT	CASSHLRDPSDTQYF
TRBV28	TRBJ2-7	-	-	TGTGCCAGCAGCCGGGACCCGGATTTCGAGCAGTACTTC	CASSRDPDFEQYF
TRBV6-5	TRBJ2-1	few	-	TGTGCCAGCAGGGTCGGGTATGAGCAGTTCTTC	CASRVGYEQFF
TRBV12-3/TRBV12-4	TRBJ1-5	few	TRBD1	TGTGCCAGCAGTAAGGGGACAGGGAAAACAAGCAATCAGCCCCAGCATTTT	CASSKGTGKTSNQPQHF
TRBV29-1	TRBJ2-3	few	-	TGCAGCGTTGAGCGCCAGGGGCAATTTTTTGATACGCAGTATTTT	CSVERQGQFFDTQYF
TRBV20-1	TRBJ2-1	many	TRBD2	TGCAGTGCTCTATCCGGGACTAGCGGTTACAATGAGCAGTTCTTC	CSALSGTSGYNEQFF
TRBV29-1	TRBJ2-7	-	TRBD2	TGCAGCGTTGAACAGGGAGGGTACGAGCAGTACTTC	CSVEQGGYEQYF
TRBV19	TRBJ1-6	few	-	TGTGCCAGTCGGACAAGTAATTCACCCCTCCACTTT	CASRTSNSPLHF
TRBV2	TRBJ2-5	-	-	TGTGCCAGCAGCTGGGAGAGGGCCCAGTACTTC	CASSWERAQYF
TRBV20-1	TRBJ2-7	few	-	TGCAGTGCTAGAGTGTTCTACGAGCAGTACTTC	CSARVFYEQYF
TRBV28	TRBJ2-3	few	-	TGTGCCAGCAGCCCAGGGACCCCGATAACAGATACGCAGTATTTT	CASSPGTPITDTQYF
TRBV7-9	TRBJ2-2	-	TRBD1	TGTGCCAGCAGCCCGACAGGGGCGAACACCGGGGAGCTGTTTTTT	CASSPTGANTGELFF
TRBV6-2/TRBV6-3	TRBJ2-1	-	TRBD2	TGTGCCAGCAGTTTTACTGGCGGGAGGGCCCATGAGCAGTTCTTC	CASSFTGGRAHEQFF
TRBV4-3	TRBJ2-3	few	-	TGCGCCAGCAGCCAAGATCCCCGGTCAGATACGCAGTATTTT	CASSQDPRSDTQYF
TRBV6-1	TRBJ2-1	many	TRBD2	TGTGCCAGCAGTGAACTAGCGGGCTACAATGAGCAGTTCTTC	CASSELAGYNEQFF
TRBV5-1	TRBJ2-7	-	TRBD2	TGCGCCAGCAGCTTTACTAGCGGGGCCTACGAGCAGTACTTC	CASSFTSGAYEQYF
TRBV20-1	TRBJ2-1	many	-	TGCAGTGCTCGCCTTGTGCAGCCGGCGGGCTTGATCAATGAGCAGTTCTTC	CSARLVQPAGLINEQFF
TRBV29-1	TRBJ2-5	few	TRBD1	TGCAGCGTTGAGACAGGGGGCAGTGAGACCCAGTACTTC	CSVETGGSETQYF
TRBV28	TRBJ2-2	few	-	TGTGCCAGCAGTTTCCTAGCCCAAAACACCGGGGAGCTGTTTTTT	CASSFLAQNTGELFF
TRBV6-4	TRBJ2-3	many	TRBD2	TGTGCCAGCAGTGTCAAAGCGGGGGCCTCAGATACGCAGTATTTT	CASSVKAGASDTQYF
TRBV21-1	TRBJ1-1	few	-	TGTGCCAGCAGCAAATTGGGGTTTATGAACACTGAAGCTTTCTTT	CASSKLGFMNTEAFF
TRBV5-6	TRBJ2-2	few	TRBD1	TGTGCCAGCAGCTTGGCTCTGACAGGGCGCGGCGGGGAGCTGTTTTTT	CASSLALTGRGGELFF
TRBV6-2/TRBV6-3	TRBJ2-3	many	-	TGTGCCAGCTCCTTCGGACGGGCTAGCACAGATACGCAGTATTTT	CASSFGRASTDTQYF
TRBV7-9	TRBJ1-1	many	TRBD1	TGTGCCAGCAGCACTCATGCTGGGACAGGGGTCACTGAAGCTTTCTTT	CASSTHAGTGVTEAFF
TRBV6-2/TRBV6-3	TRBJ2-7	many	TRBD2	TGTGCCAGCAGTTCCGGGACTAGCGGGACCTACGAGCAGTACTTC	CASSSGTSGTYEQYF
TRBV7-2	TRBJ2-3	-	-	TGTGCCAGCAGCTCGTCCAGCGCGATCACAGATACGCAGTATTTT	CASSSSSAITDTQYF
TRBV13	TRBJ2-3	-	TRBD2	TGTGCCAGCAGCTCCCCCGGGACCCGACTAGCGGGGGGGCCTCATACGCAGTATTTT	CASSSPGTRLAGGPHTQYF
TRBV24-1	TRBJ2-5	many	-	TGTGCCACCAGTGATTCTATTACATTCCAAGAGACCCAGTACTTC	CATSDSITFQETQYF
TRBV27	TRBJ2-7	many	TRBD1	TGTGCCAGCAGTAAGTCGACAGGGTACTCCTACGAGCAGTACTTC	CASSKSTGYSYEQYF
TRBV20-1	TRBJ2-1	few	TRBD2	TGCAGTGCTAGATCCCTAGCGGGAAGCTCCTACAATGAGCAGTTCTTC	CSARSLAGSSYNEQFF
TRBV12-3/TRBV12-4	TRBJ1-2	-	TRBD1	TGTGCCAGCCGTCCGGACAGGGAGGATGGCTACACCTTC	CASRPDREDGYTF
TRBV27	TRBJ2-7	few	-	TGTGCCAGCAGCCTAATTGCTAGTGCGGACGAGCAGTACTTC	CASSLIASADEQYF
TRBV15	TRBJ2-7	-	-	TGTGCCACCAGCAGAGATCAAGCAGTAATCTACGAGCAGTACTTC	CATSRDQAVIYEQYF
TRBV7-2	TRBJ2-3	many	-	TGTGCCAGCAGCTTAGTACGGACGCACACAGATACGCAGTATTTT	CASSLVRTHTDTQYF
TRBV7-9	TRBJ2-1	-	TRBD1	TGTGCCAGCAGCTCTCGAAGTGACAGGGTCAATGAGCAGTTCTTC	CASSSRSDRVNEQFF
TRBV7-2	TRBJ2-7	-	TRBD2	TGTGCCAGCAGCTATACTAGCGGGGGGTCCTACGAGCAGTACTTC	CASSYTSGGSYEQYF
TRBV7-9	TRBJ2-7	-	TRBD1	TGTGCCAGCAGCCCCCGGACAGGTACCAGCGACGAGCAGTACTTC	CASSPRTGTSDEQYF
TRBV5-1	TRBJ1-1	many	TRBD1	TGTGCCAGCAGCTCTAGGACAGGGGTCAACACTGAAGCTTTCTTT	CASSSRTGVNTEAFF
TRBV7-9	TRBJ2-3	many	-	TGTGCCAGCAGGACCCCCCGGGGACACACAGATACGCAGTATTTT	CASRTPRGHTDTQYF
TRBV5-1	TRBJ2-3	many	TRBD1	TGCGCCAGCAGCTTTGGGGACAGGGATGCAGATACGCAGTATTTT	CASSFGDRDADTQYF
TRBV6-1	TRBJ1-6	many	TRBD1	TGTGCCAGCCGGACAGGGGGCTCCTATAATTCACCCCTCCACTTT	CASRTGGSYNSPLHF
TRBV7-3	TRBJ2-7	few	-	TGTGCCAGCAGCCGAGGCGGAGGAAACTACGAGCAGTACTTC	CASSRGGGNYEQYF
TRBV2	TRBJ2-3	many	TRBD1	TGTGCCAGCAGTGAAGAGGGCAGGGGGCTGGATACGCAGTATTTT	CASSEEGRGLDTQYF
TRBV6-1	TRBJ2-4	many	-	TGTGCCAGCAGTCAAGGGGGCGGGGACATTCAGTACTTC	CASSQGGGDIQYF
TRBV7-9	TRBJ2-5	few	-	TGTGCCAGCAGCGACCGGATCAGGCAAGAGACCCAGTACTTC	CASSDRIRQETQYF
TRBV6-1	TRBJ2-7	few	TRBD2	TGTGCCAGCAGTCGCATAGCGGGAGGTAGCGAGCAGTACTTC	CASSRIAGGSEQYF
TRBV20-1	TRBJ2-7	-	-	TGCAGTGCTACCAATCCATCGTGGTACGAGCAGTACTTC	CSATNPSWYEQYF
TRBV29-1	TRBJ2-5	few	TRBD2	TGCAGCGTTGGACTAGCGAGGGGGACCCAGTACTTC	CSVGLARGTQYF
TRBV6-1	TRBJ2-3	many	-	TGTGCCAGCAGTAAGGACAGCACAGATACGCAGTATTTT	CASSKDSTDTQYF